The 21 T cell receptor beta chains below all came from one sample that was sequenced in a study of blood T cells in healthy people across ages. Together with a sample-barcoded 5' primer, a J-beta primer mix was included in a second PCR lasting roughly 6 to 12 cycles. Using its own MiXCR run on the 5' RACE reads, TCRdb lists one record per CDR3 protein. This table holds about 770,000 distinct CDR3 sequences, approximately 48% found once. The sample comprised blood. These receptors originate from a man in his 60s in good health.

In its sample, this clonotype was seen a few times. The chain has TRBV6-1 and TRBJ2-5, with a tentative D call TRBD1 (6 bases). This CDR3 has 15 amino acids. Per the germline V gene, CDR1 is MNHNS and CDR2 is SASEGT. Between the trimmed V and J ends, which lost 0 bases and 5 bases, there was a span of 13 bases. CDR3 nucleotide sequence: TGTGCCAGCAGTGAAGCGAGGGGGTTTTCGGAGACCCAGTACTTC. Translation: CASSEARGFSETQYF.

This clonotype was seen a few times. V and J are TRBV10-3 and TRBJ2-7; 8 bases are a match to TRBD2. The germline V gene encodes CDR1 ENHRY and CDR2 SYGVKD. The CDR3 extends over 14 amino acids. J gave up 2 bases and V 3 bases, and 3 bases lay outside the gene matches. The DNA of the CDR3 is TGTGCCATCAGTGACACTAGCGGTACCTACGAGCAGTACTTC. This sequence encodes CAISDTSGTYEQYF.

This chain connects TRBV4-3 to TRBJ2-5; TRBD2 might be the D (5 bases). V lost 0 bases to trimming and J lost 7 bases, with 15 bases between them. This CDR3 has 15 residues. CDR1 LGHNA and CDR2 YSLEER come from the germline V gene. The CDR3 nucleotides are TGCGCCAGCAGCCAAGAAGGAGGCACCGGTGGGACCCAGTACTTC. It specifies CASSQEGGTGGTQYF.

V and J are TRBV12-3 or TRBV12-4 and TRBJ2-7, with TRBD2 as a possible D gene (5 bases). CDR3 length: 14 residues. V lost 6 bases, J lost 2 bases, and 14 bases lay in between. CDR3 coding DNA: TGTGCCAGCAGACTAGGGCCGCCAACCTACGAGCAGTACTTC. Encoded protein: CASRLGPPTYEQYF.

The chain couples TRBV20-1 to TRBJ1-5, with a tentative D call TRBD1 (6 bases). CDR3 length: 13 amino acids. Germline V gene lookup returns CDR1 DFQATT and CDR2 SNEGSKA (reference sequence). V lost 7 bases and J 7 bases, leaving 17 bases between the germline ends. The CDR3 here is CSVQPGTQQPQHF. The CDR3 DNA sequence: TGCAGTGTCCAGCCAGGGACACAGCAGCCCCAGCATTTT.

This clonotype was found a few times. Written as DNA, the CDR3 is TGTGCCTGGAGTGGGGTCGGGGGACAGGGGGGACACGACAATGAGCAGTTCTTC. Encoded protein: CAWSGVGGQGGHDNEQFF. The chain combines TRBV30 with TRBJ2-1; 11 bases line up with TRBD1. The J segment lost 5 bases and the V segment lost 1 base, leaving 13 bases of the junction unmatched. Germline CDR1 GTSNPN, CDR2 SVGIG (reference sequence). This CDR3 contains 18 residues.

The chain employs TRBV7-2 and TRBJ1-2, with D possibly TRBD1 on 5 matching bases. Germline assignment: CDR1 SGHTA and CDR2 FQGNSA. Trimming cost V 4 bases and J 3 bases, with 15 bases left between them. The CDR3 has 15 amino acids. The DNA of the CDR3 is TGTGCCAGCAGCTCACCCACCGGGGGGGACTATGGCTACACCTTC. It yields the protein CASSSPTGGDYGYTF.

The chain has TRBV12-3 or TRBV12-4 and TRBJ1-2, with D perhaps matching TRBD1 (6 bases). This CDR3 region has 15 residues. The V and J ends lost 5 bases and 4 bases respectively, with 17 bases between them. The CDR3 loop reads CASSTTGMGAYGYTF. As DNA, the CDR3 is TGTGCCAGCAGTACCACAGGGATGGGAGCCTATGGCTACACCTTC.

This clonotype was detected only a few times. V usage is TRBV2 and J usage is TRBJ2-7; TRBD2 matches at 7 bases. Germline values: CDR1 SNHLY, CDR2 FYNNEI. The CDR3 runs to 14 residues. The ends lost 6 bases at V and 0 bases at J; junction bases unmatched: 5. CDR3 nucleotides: TGTGCCAGCAGCGGGGAGGGTAGCTCCTACGAGCAGTACTTC. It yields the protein CASSGEGSSYEQYF. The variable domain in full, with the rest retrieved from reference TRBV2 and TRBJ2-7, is EPEVTQTPSHQVTQMGQEVILRCVPISNHLYFYWYRQILGQKVEFLVSFYNNEISEKSEIFDDQFSVERPDGSNFTLKIRSTKLEDSAMYFCASSGEGSSYEQYFGPGTRLTVT.

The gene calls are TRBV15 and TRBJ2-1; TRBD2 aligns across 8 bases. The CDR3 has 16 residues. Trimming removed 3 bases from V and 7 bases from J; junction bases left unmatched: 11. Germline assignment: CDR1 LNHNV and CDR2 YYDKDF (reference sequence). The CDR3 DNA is TGTGCCACCAGCAGGTTACTAGCGGCAGGGTTAAATGAGCAGTTCTTC. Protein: CATSRLLAAGLNEQFF.

CDR3 in DNA: TGCGCCAGCAGCCCTTTGAATATGGGTGAAGCTTTCTTT. Translated: CASSPLNMGEAFF. The chain links TRBV5-1 to TRBJ1-1; D is ambiguous. V dropped 4 bases and J dropped 7 bases, with 14 bases sitting between them. CDR3 length equals 13 residues. CDR1 is SGHRS and CDR2 is YFSETQ in the germline V gene.

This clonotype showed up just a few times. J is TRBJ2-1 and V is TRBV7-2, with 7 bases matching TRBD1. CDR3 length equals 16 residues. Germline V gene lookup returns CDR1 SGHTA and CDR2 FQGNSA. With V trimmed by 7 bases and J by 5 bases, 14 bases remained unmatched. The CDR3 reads CASTYSSGQSDNEQFF. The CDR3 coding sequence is TGTGCCAGCACCTATTCTTCGGGACAGTCAGACAATGAGCAGTTCTTC.

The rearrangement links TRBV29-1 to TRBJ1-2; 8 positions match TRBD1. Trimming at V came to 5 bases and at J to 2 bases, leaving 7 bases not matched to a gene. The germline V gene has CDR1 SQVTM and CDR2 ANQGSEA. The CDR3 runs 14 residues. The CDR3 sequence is CSVTGAGGNYGYTF. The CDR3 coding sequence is TGCAGCGTTACGGGGGCAGGGGGCAACTATGGCTACACCTTC.

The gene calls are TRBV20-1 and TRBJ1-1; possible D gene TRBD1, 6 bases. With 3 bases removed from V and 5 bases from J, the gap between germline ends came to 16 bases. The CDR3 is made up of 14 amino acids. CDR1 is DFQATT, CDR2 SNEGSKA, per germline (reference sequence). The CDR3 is CSASAGARWTEAFF. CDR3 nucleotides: TGCAGTGCTAGTGCGGGGGCGAGGTGGACTGAAGCTTTCTTT.

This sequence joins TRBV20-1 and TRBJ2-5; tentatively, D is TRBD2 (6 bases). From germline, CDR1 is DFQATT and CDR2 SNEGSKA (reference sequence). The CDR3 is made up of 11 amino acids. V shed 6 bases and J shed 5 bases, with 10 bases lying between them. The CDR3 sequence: CSAGSSETQYF. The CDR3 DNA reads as TGCAGTGCCGGGAGTTCGGAGACCCAGTACTTC.

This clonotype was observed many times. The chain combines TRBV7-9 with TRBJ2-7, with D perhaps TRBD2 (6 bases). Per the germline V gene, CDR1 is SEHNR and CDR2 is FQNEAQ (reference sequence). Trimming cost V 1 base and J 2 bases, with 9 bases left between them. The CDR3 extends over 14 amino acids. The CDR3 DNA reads TGTGCCAGCAGCTTAGACGGCGGGACCTACGAGCAGTACTTC. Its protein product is CASSLDGGTYEQYF. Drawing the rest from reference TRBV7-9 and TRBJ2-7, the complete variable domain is DTGVSQNPRHKITKRGQNVTFRCDPISEHNRLYWYRQTLGQGPEFLTYFQNEAQLEKSRLLSDRFSAERPKGSFSTLEIQRTEQGDSAMYLCASSLDGGTYEQYFGPGTRLTVT.

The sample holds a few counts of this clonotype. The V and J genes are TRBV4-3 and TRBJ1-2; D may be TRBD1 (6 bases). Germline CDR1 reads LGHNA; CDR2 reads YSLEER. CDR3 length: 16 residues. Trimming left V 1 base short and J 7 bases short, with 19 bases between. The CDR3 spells CASSQVTGGQPGGYTF. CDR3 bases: TGCGCCAGCAGCCAAGTAACGGGGGGCCAACCGGGTGGCTACACCTTC.

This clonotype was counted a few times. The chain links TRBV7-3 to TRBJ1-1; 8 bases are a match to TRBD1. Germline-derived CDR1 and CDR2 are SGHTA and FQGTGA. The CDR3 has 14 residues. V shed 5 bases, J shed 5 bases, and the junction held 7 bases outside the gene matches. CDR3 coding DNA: TGTGCCAGCAGCACGACAGGGGCGCGGACTGAAGCTTTCTTT. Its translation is CASSTTGARTEAFF. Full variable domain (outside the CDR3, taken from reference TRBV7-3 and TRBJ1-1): GAGVSQTPSNKVTEKGKYVELRCDPISGHTALYWYRQSLGQGPEFLIYFQGTGAADDSGLPNDRFFAVRPEGSVSTLKIQRTERGDSAVYLCASSTTGARTEAFFGQGTRLTVV.

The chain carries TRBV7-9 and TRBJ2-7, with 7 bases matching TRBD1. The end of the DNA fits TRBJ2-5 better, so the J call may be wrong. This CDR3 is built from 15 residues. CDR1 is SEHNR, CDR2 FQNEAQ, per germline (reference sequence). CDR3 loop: CASSPRQGRGETQYF. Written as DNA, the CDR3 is TGTGCCAGCAGCCCACGACAGGGTCGGGGAGAGACCCAGTACTTC.

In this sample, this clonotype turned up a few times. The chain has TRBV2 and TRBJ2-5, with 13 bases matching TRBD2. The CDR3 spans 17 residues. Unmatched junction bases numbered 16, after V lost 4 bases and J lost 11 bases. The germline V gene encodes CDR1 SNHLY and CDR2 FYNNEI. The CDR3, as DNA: TGTGCCAGCAGTGGACTAGCGGGGGGAACCCCCTTGAGAGAGCAGTACTTC. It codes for CASSGLAGGTPLREQYF. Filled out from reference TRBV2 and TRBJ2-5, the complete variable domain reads EPEVTQTPSHQVTQMGQEVILRCVPISNHLYFYWYRQILGQKVEFLVSFYNNEISEKSEIFDDQFSVERPDGSNFTLKIRSTKLEDSAMYFCASSGLAGGTPLREQYFGPGTRLLVL.

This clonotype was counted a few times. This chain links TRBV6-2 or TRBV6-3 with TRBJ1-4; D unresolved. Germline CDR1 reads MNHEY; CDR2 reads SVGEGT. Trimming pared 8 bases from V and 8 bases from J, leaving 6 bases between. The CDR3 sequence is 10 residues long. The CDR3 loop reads CASGLEKLFF. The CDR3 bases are TGTGCCAGCGGGTTAGAAAAACTGTTTTTT.